The next 7 T cell receptor beta chains were all read from a single sample in a study of CXCR3-negative and CXCR3-positive naive CD8 T cells. TRB cDNA was prepared as libraries by UMI-labeled 5' RACE. TCRdb re-called the 5' RACE reads and catalogs CDR3 proteins one per entry, DNA excluded. Its clone listing holds some 7,400 distinct CDR3 sequences. The sequencing input was naive CXCR3- CD8+ T cells from blood. Subset specified: CD45RO-CCR7+CD27+CD95- naive CD8+ T cells lacking CXCR3 (TNR3-). The origin of the receptors is a human donor in good health. Some clones in this sample may be carry-over from other donors' samples.

This clonotype counts as medium-sized (0.01 to 0.1%) by frequency. The rearrangement uses TRBV6-1 and TRBJ1-5; the D call from TCRdb, TRBD1, cannot be confirmed without DNA. The length of the CDR3 is 15 residues. The germline V gene encodes CDR1 MNHNS and CDR2 SASEGT. The CDR3 sequence: CASSGTGSSNQPQHF.

This clonotype is called medium-sized based on its frequency. This chain joins TRBV5-5 and TRBJ2-2; TCRdb picks TRBD2, but there is no DNA to check that call. The CDR3 has 18 amino acids. CDR1 SGHKS and CDR2 YYEKEE come from the germline V gene (reference sequence). CDR3 loop: CASSQEAVLAGVAGELFF. Combining the CDR3 with reference TRBV5-5 and TRBJ2-2 gives the whole variable domain DAGVTQSPTHLIKTRGQQVTLRCSPISGHKSVSWYQQVLGQGPQFIFQYYEKEERGRGNFPDRFSARQFPNYSSELNVNALLLGDSALYLCASSQEAVLAGVAGELFFGEGSRLTVL.

This chain links TRBV2 with TRBJ2-7; the D call from TCRdb, TRBD2, cannot be confirmed without DNA. The CDR3 consists of 14 residues. The germline V gene has CDR1 SNHLY and CDR2 FYNNEI. The CDR3 region is CASSGTPSSYEQYF.

CDR3 in amino acids: CSAEMPGNTEAFF. This chain connects TRBV20-1 to TRBJ1-1. CDR1 DFQATT and CDR2 SNEGSKA come from the germline V gene (reference sequence). This CDR3 has 13 residues.

The CDR3 is CAISEGQGAFTGELFF. The rearrangement joins TRBV10-3 to TRBJ2-2; with no DNA, the TCRdb D assignment of TRBD1 cannot be verified. Germline lookup yields CDR1 ENHRY and CDR2 SYGVKD. The CDR3 has 16 residues.

The V call is TRBV6-2 or TRBV6-3, the J call TRBJ2-5; the D call of TRBD2 rests on TCRdb alone, since no DNA is present to check it. This CDR3 region has 12 residues. Germline-derived CDR1 and CDR2 are MNHEY and SVGEGT. The CDR3: CASSLRTSDYNF.

The CDR3 is CASSYGAGEAFF. This chain connects TRBV6-5 to TRBJ1-1; TCRdb's D gene call, TRBD1, goes unchecked for lack of DNA. The germline gives CDR1 MNHEY, CDR2 SVGAGI. The CDR3 is 12 residues long.